This T cell receptor (beta chain) was recovered during a study of regulatory T cells in long-lasting Graves disease. Study background: Graves' patients (newly diagnosed) had been on antithyroid drugs under 3 months.

This clonotype was observed at least ten times. Time point specified: newly diagnosed GD, antithyroid drugs for less than 3 months. PBMCs were the source of the RNA used for TCR sequencing. Diagnosing Graves' disease relied on the American Thyroid Association guidelines. Libraries of TCR beta came from iRepertoire HTBI primers plus Arm-PCR of CDR3 regions. TCRdb fed the multiplex PCR reads into MiXCR, producing one record per CDR3 protein. Among approximately 270,000 distinct CDR3 sequences listed, 15% to 20% were seen once. Trimming left V 2 bases short and J 2 bases short, with 16 bases between. Per the germline V gene, CDR1 is SGHAT and CDR2 is FQNNGV. This CDR3 has 18 amino acids. Separately, the same data were catalogued under a study of T cells in Graves' hyperthyroidism and ophthalmopathy. As that study records: First-round RT-PCR of the TCR CDR3 relied on the HTBI primer set. Ophthalmopathy could be told apart from stable hyperthyroidism with a 13 V-J model.

This sequence was found in a woman in her twenties or thirties with Graves disease. Specimen: peripheral blood mononuclear cells (PBMCs), collected at new diagnosis, from a patient treated with antithyroid drugs. J is TRBJ1-6 and V is TRBV11-2, with D possibly matching TRBD1 (6 bases). CDR3 in amino acids: CASSLPQRGATYNSPLHF. The DNA of the CDR3 is TGTGCCAGCAGCTTACCCCAACGGGGGGCTACCTATAATTCACCCCTCCACTTT.